The source of this T cell receptor (beta chain) is a study of T cell responses to AZD1222 COVID-19 vaccine. The study's findings and limits: Recipients of two AZD1222 doses showed rising Spike-specific TCR breadth and depth. Among those given AZD1222, only 6 or 7 were seropositive at baseline. Repertoires in all cases were sampled only once the peak T cell response had passed.

CDR3 length equals 13 residues. V was clipped by 4 bases and J by 14 bases, with 18 bases between them. Germline loops: CDR1 KGHSH, CDR2 LQKENI. Profiled with immunoSEQ multiplex PCR; TCRdb holds only in-frame clones, not every one. In the table there are roughly 140,000 clones, 85% to 90% of which are singletons. A remark on this clone: The antigen is not known.

The chain uses TRBV18 and TRBJ2-1; the D call may be TRBD1 or TRBD2 (5 bases each). This receptor was identified in an adult who received the AZD1222 COVID-19 vaccine. The sample consisted of peripheral blood, taken 28 days after the second AZD1222 dose. CDR3 bases: TGTGCCAGCTCACAACAGCCGGGGCCAAGAAAGTTCTTC. The encoded protein is CASSQQPGPRKFF.